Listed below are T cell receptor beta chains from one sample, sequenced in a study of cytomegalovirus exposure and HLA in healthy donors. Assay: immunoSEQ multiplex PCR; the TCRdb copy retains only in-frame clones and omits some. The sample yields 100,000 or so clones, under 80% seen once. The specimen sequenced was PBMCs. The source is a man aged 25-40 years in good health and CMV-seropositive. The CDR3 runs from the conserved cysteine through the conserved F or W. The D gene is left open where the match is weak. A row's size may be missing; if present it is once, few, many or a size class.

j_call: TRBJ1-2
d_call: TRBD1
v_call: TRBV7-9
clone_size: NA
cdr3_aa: CASSLGQGVNYGYTF

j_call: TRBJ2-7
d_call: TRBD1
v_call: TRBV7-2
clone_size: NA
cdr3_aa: CASSLFEGQGYEQYF

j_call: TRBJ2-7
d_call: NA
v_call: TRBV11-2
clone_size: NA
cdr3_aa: CASSQDSRSYEQYF

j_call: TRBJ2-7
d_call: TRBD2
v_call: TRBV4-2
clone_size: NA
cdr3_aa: CASSHTGLAGGMYEQYF

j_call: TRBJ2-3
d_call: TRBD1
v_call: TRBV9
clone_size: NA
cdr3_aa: CASSVKLAGGPDTQYF

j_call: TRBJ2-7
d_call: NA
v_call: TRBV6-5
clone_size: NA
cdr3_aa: CASNPEGTYEQYF

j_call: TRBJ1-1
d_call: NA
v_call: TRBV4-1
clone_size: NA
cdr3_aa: CASSLKAPRGGNTEAFF

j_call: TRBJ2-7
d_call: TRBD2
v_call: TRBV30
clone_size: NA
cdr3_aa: CAWSPQGGGLYEQYF

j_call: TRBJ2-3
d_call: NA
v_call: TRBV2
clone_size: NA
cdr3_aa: CASSDVGAFTDTQYF

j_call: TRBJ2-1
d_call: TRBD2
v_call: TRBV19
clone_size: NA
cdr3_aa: CASSIQPAGVGNEQFF

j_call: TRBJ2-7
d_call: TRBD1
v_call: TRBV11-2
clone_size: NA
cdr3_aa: CASRQRDSYEQYF

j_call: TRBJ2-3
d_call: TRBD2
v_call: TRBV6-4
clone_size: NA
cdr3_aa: CASSTSGEGADTQYF

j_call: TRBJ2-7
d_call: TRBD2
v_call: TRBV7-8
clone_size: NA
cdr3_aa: CASSARTSGGSGEQYF

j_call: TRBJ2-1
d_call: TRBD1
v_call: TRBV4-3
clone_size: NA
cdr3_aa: CASSQDNRGLKNNEQFF

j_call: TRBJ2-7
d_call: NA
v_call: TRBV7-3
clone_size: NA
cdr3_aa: CASSLRGGPSYEQYF

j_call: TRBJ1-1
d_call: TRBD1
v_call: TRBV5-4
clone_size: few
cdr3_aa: CASSPRTGNTEAFF

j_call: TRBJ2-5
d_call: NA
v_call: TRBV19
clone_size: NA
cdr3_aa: CASSKWRGPQETQYF

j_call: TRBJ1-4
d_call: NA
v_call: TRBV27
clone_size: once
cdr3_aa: CASSGHPRIATNEKLFF

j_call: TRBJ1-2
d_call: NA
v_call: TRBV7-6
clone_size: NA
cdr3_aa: CASSDDSYGYTF

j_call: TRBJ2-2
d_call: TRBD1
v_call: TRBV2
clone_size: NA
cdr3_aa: CASSLTGGSAGELFF

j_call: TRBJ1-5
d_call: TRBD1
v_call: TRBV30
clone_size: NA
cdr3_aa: CAWSGTGGNQPQHF

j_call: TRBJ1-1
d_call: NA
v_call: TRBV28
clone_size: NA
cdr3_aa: CASRSAGQGAFF

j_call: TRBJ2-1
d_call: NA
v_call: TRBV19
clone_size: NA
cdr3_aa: CASSSQGPSSYNEQFF

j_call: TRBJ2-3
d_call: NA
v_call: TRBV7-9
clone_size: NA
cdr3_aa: CASSLVQGGTDTQYF

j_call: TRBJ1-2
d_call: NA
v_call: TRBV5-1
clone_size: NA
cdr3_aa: CASSLAERSYGYTF

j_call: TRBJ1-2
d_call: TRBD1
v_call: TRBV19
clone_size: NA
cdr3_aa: CASTAGTGHGYGYTF

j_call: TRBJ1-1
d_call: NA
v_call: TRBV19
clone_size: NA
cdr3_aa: CASISWMAGKRNTEAFF